These 14 T cell receptor beta chains came from one sample sequenced in a study of response to subunit inactivated influenza vaccine. TCRdb reprocessed the RT-PCR reads via MiXCR and lists one record per CDR3 protein. The table lists a few hundred thousand distinct CDR3 sequences, 11% to 15% of them singletons. This specimen was PBMCs from blood, taken approximately 12 days after vaccination. Receptor source: a man aged 50 to 60 who received an inactivated influenza vaccine.

In its sample, this clonotype was seen many times. The chain has TRBV6-5 and TRBJ2-3; 9 bases are a match to TRBD1. This CDR3 region has 14 residues. Germline V gene data show CDR1 as MNHEY and CDR2 as SVGAGI. Losses at the gene ends were 6 bases for V and 6 bases for J; bases not matched to a gene: 7. Written as DNA, the CDR3 is TGTGCCAGCAGATTACAGGGGGCGAGGGATACGCAGTATTTT. This encodes CASRLQGARDTQYF.

V gene TRBV12-3 or TRBV12-4 combines with J gene TRBJ2-6, with D maybe TRBD1 (6 bases). V gave up 2 bases and J gave up 2 bases, with 16 bases separating them. CDR3 length equals 18 residues. CDR3 sequence: CASSLSRFRGPGANVLTF. For the CDR3, the DNA is TGTGCCAGCAGTTTATCAAGGTTCAGGGGCCCTGGGGCCAACGTCCTGACTTTC.

This chain links TRBV28 with TRBJ2-1, with 10 bases fitting TRBD1. CDR1 and CDR2 (germline): MDHEN, SYDVKM. The CDR3 has 15 amino acids. The junction had 6 bases not matched to a gene; V was cut back by 2 bases and J by 8 bases. This CDR3 reads CASSLGDRGRDEQFF. DNA for the CDR3: TGTGCCAGCAGTTTAGGGGACAGGGGTAGGGATGAGCAGTTCTTC.

This chain uses TRBV28 with TRBJ2-7; D remains ambiguous. The CDR3 consists of 10 residues. V was pared by 4 bases and J by 6 bases, with 4 bases between. CDR1 is MDHEN and CDR2 is SYDVKM in the germline V gene. The CDR3 loop is CASSSLEQYF. The CDR3 DNA reads TGTGCCAGCAGTTCCCTCGAGCAGTACTTC.

This clonotype was recorded at least ten times. This sequence joins TRBV29-1 and TRBJ2-2; tentative D call: TRBD1 (5 bases). This CDR3 has 12 amino acids. CDR1 is SQVTM, CDR2 ANQGSEA, per germline. V was trimmed by 4 bases and J by 6 bases, leaving 9 bases between them. In DNA, the CDR3 is TGCAGCGTTGGAGTAGGGGCCGGGGAGCTGTTTTTT. Its translation: CSVGVGAGELFF.

This clonotype was detected a few times. The chain employs TRBV20-1 and TRBJ2-2; D gene uncertain. This CDR3 has 12 amino acids. The germline gives CDR1 DFQATT, CDR2 SNEGSKA (reference sequence). Trimming stripped 3 bases from V and 4 bases from J, with 6 bases between. The CDR3: CSASRVTGELFF. CDR3 DNA: TGCAGTGCTAGTAGGGTCACCGGGGAGCTGTTTTTT.

This chain links TRBV7-2 with TRBJ1-5; D is ambiguous. The CDR3 is 14 amino acids. CDR1 SGHTA and CDR2 FQGNSA come from the germline V gene. V was trimmed by 5 bases and J by 0 bases, leaving 8 bases between them. CDR3 sequence (DNA): TGTGCCAGCAGCGACCGCCTTAGCAATCAGCCCCAGCATTTT. Amino acids: CASSDRLSNQPQHF. The full variable domain, completed using reference TRBV7-2 and TRBJ1-5, is GAGVSQSPSNKVTEKGKDVELRCDPISGHTALYWYRQSLGQGLEFLIYFQGNSAPDKSGLPSDRFSAERTGGSVSTLTIQRTQQEDSAVYLCASSDRLSNQPQHFGDGTRLSIL.

In its sample, this clonotype was seen a few times. The chain has TRBV7-2 and TRBJ1-3; D call uncertain. The CDR3 sequence is 14 residues long. The V end was cut by 8 bases, the J end by 0 bases, with 11 bases between. Germline V lookup: CDR1 SGHTA, CDR2 FQGNSA. The DNA for the CDR3 is TGTGCCAGCGCAGGCCAGAGCTCTGGAAACACCATATATTTT. It encodes CASAGQSSGNTIYF.

This clonotype came up a few times. The genes are TRBV12-3 or TRBV12-4 and TRBJ2-5; no clear D. Trimming left V 0 bases short and J 4 bases short, with 6 bases between. The CDR3 covers 13 residues. The CDR3 protein is CASSLAQAETQYF. For the CDR3, the DNA is TGTGCCAGCAGTTTAGCGCAGGCAGAGACCCAGTACTTC.

The V and J genes are TRBV5-1 and TRBJ2-3, with D perhaps TRBD2 (6 bases). CDR3 length equals 14 residues. Deletions cut 3 bases from V and 2 bases from J, with 10 bases between. Germline CDR1 SGHRS, CDR2 YFSETQ. The CDR3 coding sequence is TGCGCCAGCAGCTGGACTACAATCACAGATACGCAGTATTTT. It codes for CASSWTTITDTQYF.

The gene calls are TRBV3-1 and TRBJ2-5; D is uncertain. CDR3 length: 16 amino acids. Trimming removed 3 bases from V and 5 bases from J, with 19 bases in between. Germline CDR1 reads LGHDT; CDR2 reads YNNKEL (reference sequence). The CDR3, as DNA: TGTGCCAGCAGCCACCGTCGCTACAGCTCTGGGGAGACCCAGTACTTC. Encoded protein: CASSHRRYSSGETQYF.

In DNA form, the CDR3 reads TGTGCCAGCAGCTCGGGGACAATTAATCAGCCCCAGCATTTT. The encoded protein is CASSSGTINQPQHF. This chain uses TRBV5-5 with TRBJ1-5, with TRBD1 as a possible D gene (6 bases). Per the germline V gene, CDR1 is SGHKS and CDR2 is YYEKEE (reference sequence). Deletions cut 3 bases from V and 4 bases from J, with 11 bases between. The CDR3 extends over 14 amino acids. Together with reference TRBV5-5 and TRBJ1-5, the CDR3 gives the full variable domain: DAGVTQSPTHLIKTRGQQVTLRCSPISGHKSVSWYQQVLGQGPQFIFQYYEKEERGRGNFPDRFSARQFPNYSSELNVNALLLGDSALYLCASSSGTINQPQHFGDGTRLSIL.

This chain joins TRBV30 and TRBJ2-2; 12 nucleotides match TRBD2. Looked up from germline, CDR1 is GTSNPN and CDR2 is SVGIG (reference sequence). The junction had 12 bases not matched to a gene; V was cut back by 1 base and J by 3 bases. The CDR3 spans 19 residues. The CDR3 DNA sequence: TGTGCCTGGAGTGCATTGGCTAGCGGGAGGGTCACTGACACCGGGGAGCTGTTTTTT. Translating gives CAWSALASGRVTDTGELFF. The full variable domain, its missing parts supplied by reference TRBV30 and TRBJ2-2, is SQTIHQWPATLVQPVGSPLSLECTVEGTSNPNLYWYRQAAGRGLQLLFYSVGIGQISSEVPQNLSASRPQDRQFILSSKKLLLSDSGFYLCAWSALASGRVTDTGELFFGEGSRLTVL.

This clonotype was detected ten times or more. J is TRBJ1-5 and V is TRBV28; 7 bases align to TRBD1. The CDR3 is 17 residues long. V dropped 6 bases and J dropped 5; count of bases not matched to a gene: 16. Germline V CDR1 and CDR2: MDHEN, SYDVKM. The CDR3 sequence is CASRVNRGSISHQPQHF. CDR3 coding DNA: TGTGCCAGCAGGGTTAACAGGGGTAGTATAAGTCATCAGCCCCAGCATTTT.